This T cell receptor beta chain was recovered during a study of tissue T cells after allogeneic stem cell transplantation. The ends were cut back, 0 bases at V and 1 base at J, with 12 bases in the middle. Germline CDR1 and CDR2: GTSNPN and SVGIG (reference sequence). The CDR3 covers 16 residues. Study conclusions and caveats: Which tissue TCRs were alloreactive or antigen-specific was not determined. Some clones might be persisting host cells. Anatomically similar tissues had similar TCR repertoires within each patient. Tissue-detected TCR repertoire was only partly captured by blood and spleen T cells.

With regard to this clone: Its antigen is as yet unknown.

Repertoires were generated with immunoSEQ multiplex PCR, while TCRdb's copy carries only in-frame clones and drops some. This sample has about 43,000 clones, with around nine tenths found just once. This TCR derives from a woman aged 40-75 years who later had graft-versus-host disease after an allogeneic stem cell transplant. The gene calls are TRBV30 and TRBJ2-2; D tentatively fits TRBD1 or TRBD2 (5 bases each). The sample consisted of blood, taken before transplantation. The CDR3 spells CAWSVVGGGNTGELFF. The CDR3 coding sequence is TGTGCCTGGAGTGTGGTCGGTGGGGGGAACACCGGGGAGCTGTTTTTT.